The clone carrying this T cell receptor (beta chain) has a handful of counts. Antigen unknown. Germline V gene sequence: CDR1 LGHDT, CDR2 YNNKEL (reference sequence). V shed 4 bases and J shed 8 bases, with 14 bases lying between them. The CDR3 has 13 amino acids. cDNA molecules carried unique molecular identifiers, and template switching added a universal primer site. One entry per CDR3 protein, called by TCRdb with MiXCR from the 5' RACE reads. The sample carries some 1,700,000 distinct CDR3 sequences, around 33% recorded once. These data are taken from a study of identical twins. The study's findings and limits: Conclusions rested on cross-sectional statistics rather than following the same donors. The study found that models underestimated out-of-frame TCR alpha sharing in monozygotic twins.

Only healthy Caucasians were enrolled as donors. This clonotype was sampled from a newborn girl in good health. Sequenced sample: cord blood. This sequence joins TRBV3-1 and TRBJ1-2; D not certain. The CDR3 DNA reads TGTGCCAGCAGCCTAGGGCCCGAGGGAGGCTACACCTTC. Translating it yields CASSLGPEGGYTF.